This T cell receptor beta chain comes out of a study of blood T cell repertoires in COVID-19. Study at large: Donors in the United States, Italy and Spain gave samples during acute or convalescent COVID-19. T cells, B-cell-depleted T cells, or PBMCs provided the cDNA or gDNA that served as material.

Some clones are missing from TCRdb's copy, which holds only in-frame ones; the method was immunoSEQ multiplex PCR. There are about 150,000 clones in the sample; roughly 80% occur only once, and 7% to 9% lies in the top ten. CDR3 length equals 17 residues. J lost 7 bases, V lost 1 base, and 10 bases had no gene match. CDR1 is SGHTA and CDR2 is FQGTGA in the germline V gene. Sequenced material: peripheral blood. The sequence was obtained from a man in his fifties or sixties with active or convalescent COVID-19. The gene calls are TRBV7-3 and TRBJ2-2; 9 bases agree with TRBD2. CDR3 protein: CASSLIGGRASIGELFF. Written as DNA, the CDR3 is TGTGCCAGCAGCTTAATCGGCGGGAGGGCCTCTATCGGGGAGCTGTTTTTT.